The rows below give T cell receptor beta chains drawn from one sample of a study of T-cell memory formation after mild COVID-19. TCRdb redid the calling of the 5' RACE reads with MiXCR, one entry per CDR3 protein. Of hundreds of thousands of distinct CDR3 sequences in the sample, 15% were seen once. The sequencing sample was made of PBMCs or a T cell subset sorted from them (not recorded which). These TCRs come from an adult woman who had mild COVID-19 (a few samples of this study predate the infection). Cell type and time point are not known. CDR3s include the opening cysteine and the closing phenylalanine or tryptophan. Each record gives: clone size, V gene, D gene, J gene, CDR3 protein, CDR3 DNA. A D gene is named only where the DNA matches it firmly. Size tells how often a clone was seen (once, few, many) or the class of an expanded clone, and some rows leave it out.

clone_size: few; v_call: TRBV7-9; d_call: TRBD1; j_call: TRBJ1-5; cdr3_aa: CASSFKDRHIQPQHF; cdr3_nt: TGTGCCAGCAGCTTCAAGGACAGGCATATTCAGCCCCAGCATTTT
clone_size: few; v_call: TRBV20-1; d_call: -; j_call: TRBJ2-1; cdr3_aa: CSASYPGPGDEQFF; cdr3_nt: TGCAGTGCTAGTTACCCGGGGCCGGGCGATGAGCAGTTCTTC
clone_size: many; v_call: TRBV5-5; d_call: -; j_call: TRBJ2-5; cdr3_aa: CASSLVPQETQYF; cdr3_nt: TGTGCCAGCAGCTTGGTTCCCCAAGAGACCCAGTACTTC
clone_size: medium-sized; v_call: TRBV10-2; d_call: -; j_call: TRBJ1-1; cdr3_aa: CASSRISMNTEAFF; cdr3_nt: TGCGCCAGCAGCAGGATTTCCATGAACACTGAAGCTTTCTTT
clone_size: few; v_call: TRBV24-1; d_call: -; j_call: TRBJ2-5; cdr3_aa: CATSDSGRQETQYF; cdr3_nt: TGTGCCACCAGTGATTCTGGCAGACAAGAGACCCAGTACTTC
clone_size: many; v_call: TRBV7-3; d_call: -; j_call: TRBJ1-4; cdr3_aa: CASSLGGGEKLFF; cdr3_nt: TGTGCCAGCAGCTTAGGGGGCGGGGAAAAACTGTTTTTT
clone_size: -; v_call: TRBV10-2; d_call: TRBD1; j_call: TRBJ2-7; cdr3_aa: CASTGGYEQYF; cdr3_nt: TGCGCCAGCACAGGGGGCTACGAGCAGTACTTC
clone_size: -; v_call: TRBV6-2/TRBV6-3; d_call: TRBD2; j_call: TRBJ2-1; cdr3_aa: CASSYSGTSGNKQFF; cdr3_nt: TGTGCCAGCAGTTACTCGGGGACTAGCGGGAATAAGCAGTTCTTC
clone_size: few; v_call: TRBV7-2; d_call: TRBD2; j_call: TRBJ2-7; cdr3_aa: CASSLALAGAEQYF; cdr3_nt: TGTGCCAGCAGCTTAGCATTAGCGGGGGCCGAGCAGTACTTC
clone_size: few; v_call: TRBV7-8; d_call: -; j_call: TRBJ2-1; cdr3_aa: CASSPGGAGASAYNEQFF; cdr3_nt: TGTGCCAGCAGCCCAGGGGGAGCGGGAGCATCCGCCTACAATGAGCAGTTCTTC
clone_size: -; v_call: TRBV9; d_call: -; j_call: TRBJ2-7; cdr3_aa: CASSVDGASYEQYF; cdr3_nt: TGTGCCAGCAGCGTAGACGGGGCAAGCTACGAGCAGTACTTC
clone_size: -; v_call: TRBV5-4; d_call: -; j_call: TRBJ2-3; cdr3_aa: CASSRDSTDTQYF; cdr3_nt: TGTGCCAGCAGCCGGGACAGCACAGATACGCAGTATTTT
clone_size: few; v_call: TRBV24-1; d_call: TRBD2; j_call: TRBJ2-3; cdr3_aa: CATSDFGGRATDTQYF; cdr3_nt: TGTGCCACCAGTGATTTTGGCGGGAGGGCCACAGATACGCAGTATTTT
clone_size: few; v_call: TRBV24-1; d_call: -; j_call: TRBJ2-7; cdr3_aa: CATSDTAVGGPIYEQYF; cdr3_nt: TGTGCCACCAGTGATACCGCCGTGGGGGGACCGATCTACGAGCAGTACTTC
clone_size: -; v_call: TRBV2; d_call: TRBD2; j_call: TRBJ2-1; cdr3_aa: CASSDLLGLAGRYEQFF; cdr3_nt: TGTGCCAGCAGTGACCTTTTAGGACTAGCGGGGAGGTATGAGCAGTTCTTC
clone_size: -; v_call: TRBV2; d_call: -; j_call: TRBJ2-1; cdr3_aa: CASNTPAAYNEQFF; cdr3_nt: TGTGCCAGCAATACCCCAGCAGCCTACAATGAGCAGTTCTTC
clone_size: -; v_call: TRBV12-3/TRBV12-4; d_call: -; j_call: TRBJ2-2; cdr3_aa: CASTREAARLGGELFF; cdr3_nt: TGTGCCAGCACTAGAGAGGCGGCCAGGTTGGGCGGGGAGCTGTTTTTT
clone_size: few; v_call: TRBV7-2; d_call: TRBD2; j_call: TRBJ2-7; cdr3_aa: CASNKPGRGASYEQYF; cdr3_nt: TGTGCCAGCAACAAACCCGGGCGGGGGGCATCCTACGAGCAGTACTTC
clone_size: few; v_call: TRBV12-3/TRBV12-4; d_call: -; j_call: TRBJ2-3; cdr3_aa: CASSVGGGVGPDTQYF; cdr3_nt: TGTGCCAGCAGCGTCGGGGGCGGGGTGGGGCCAGATACGCAGTATTTT
clone_size: many; v_call: TRBV3-1; d_call: -; j_call: TRBJ2-1; cdr3_aa: CAALGGGNEQFF; cdr3_nt: TGCGCTGCCCTAGGAGGCGGGAATGAGCAGTTCTTC
clone_size: -; v_call: TRBV12-3/TRBV12-4; d_call: -; j_call: TRBJ2-5; cdr3_aa: CASSRSGTRLEETQYF; cdr3_nt: TGTGCCAGCAGCCGATCTGGGACACGGCTAGAGGAGACCCAGTACTTC
clone_size: -; v_call: TRBV5-6; d_call: -; j_call: TRBJ1-1; cdr3_aa: CASSKVLATLNTEAFF; cdr3_nt: TGTGCCAGCAGCAAAGTTTTAGCAACTCTGAACACTGAAGCTTTCTTT
clone_size: few; v_call: TRBV11-2; d_call: -; j_call: TRBJ1-1; cdr3_aa: CASSLASTEWTEAFF; cdr3_nt: TGTGCCAGCAGCTTAGCCTCCACCGAATGGACTGAAGCTTTCTTT
clone_size: -; v_call: TRBV13; d_call: -; j_call: TRBJ2-2; cdr3_aa: CASSSLDAHTGELFF; cdr3_nt: TGTGCCAGCAGCTCCTTAGATGCACACACCGGGGAGCTGTTTTTT
clone_size: -; v_call: TRBV18; d_call: TRBD2; j_call: TRBJ2-7; cdr3_aa: CASSPGRTSHYEQYF; cdr3_nt: TGTGCCAGCTCCCCCGGGAGGACTTCCCACTACGAGCAGTACTTC
clone_size: once; v_call: TRBV5-1; d_call: -; j_call: TRBJ2-5; cdr3_aa: CASSGAMGVGGSVEETQYF; cdr3_nt: TGCGCCAGCAGTGGGGCAATGGGAGTCGGGGGCTCCGTGGAGGAGACCCAGTACTTC
clone_size: -; v_call: TRBV18; d_call: TRBD1; j_call: TRBJ2-7; cdr3_aa: CASSPGTGYYEQYF; cdr3_nt: TGTGCCAGCTCGCCCGGGACAGGGTACTACGAGCAGTACTTC
clone_size: few; v_call: TRBV5-4; d_call: -; j_call: TRBJ2-2; cdr3_aa: CASNLQGNGELFF; cdr3_nt: TGTGCCAGCAACCTGCAGGGGAACGGGGAGCTGTTTTTT
clone_size: -; v_call: TRBV29-1; d_call: -; j_call: TRBJ2-3; cdr3_aa: CSGVRGETQYF; cdr3_nt: TGCAGCGGTGTCAGGGGGGAGACGCAGTATTTT
clone_size: many; v_call: TRBV5-1; d_call: -; j_call: TRBJ2-2; cdr3_aa: CASLPGGGPVTGELFF; cdr3_nt: TGCGCCAGCCTCCCTGGCGGCGGCCCCGTGACCGGGGAGCTGTTTTTT
clone_size: -; v_call: TRBV3-1; d_call: -; j_call: TRBJ2-2; cdr3_aa: CASSHALGAGNTGELFF; cdr3_nt: TGTGCCAGCAGCCACGCCCTTGGGGCGGGGAACACCGGGGAGCTGTTTTTT
clone_size: few; v_call: TRBV10-3; d_call: TRBD1; j_call: TRBJ2-1; cdr3_aa: CATGQGGNEQFF; cdr3_nt: TGTGCCACCGGACAGGGGGGCAATGAGCAGTTCTTC
clone_size: few; v_call: TRBV5-4; d_call: TRBD1; j_call: TRBJ1-2; cdr3_aa: CASSFGPGTANYGYTF; cdr3_nt: TGTGCCAGCAGCTTCGGTCCCGGGACAGCCAACTATGGCTACACCTTC
clone_size: -; v_call: TRBV20-1; d_call: -; j_call: TRBJ1-6; cdr3_aa: CSAMVGSSYNSPLHF; cdr3_nt: TGCAGTGCTATGGTCGGTAGCTCCTATAATTCACCCCTCCACTTT